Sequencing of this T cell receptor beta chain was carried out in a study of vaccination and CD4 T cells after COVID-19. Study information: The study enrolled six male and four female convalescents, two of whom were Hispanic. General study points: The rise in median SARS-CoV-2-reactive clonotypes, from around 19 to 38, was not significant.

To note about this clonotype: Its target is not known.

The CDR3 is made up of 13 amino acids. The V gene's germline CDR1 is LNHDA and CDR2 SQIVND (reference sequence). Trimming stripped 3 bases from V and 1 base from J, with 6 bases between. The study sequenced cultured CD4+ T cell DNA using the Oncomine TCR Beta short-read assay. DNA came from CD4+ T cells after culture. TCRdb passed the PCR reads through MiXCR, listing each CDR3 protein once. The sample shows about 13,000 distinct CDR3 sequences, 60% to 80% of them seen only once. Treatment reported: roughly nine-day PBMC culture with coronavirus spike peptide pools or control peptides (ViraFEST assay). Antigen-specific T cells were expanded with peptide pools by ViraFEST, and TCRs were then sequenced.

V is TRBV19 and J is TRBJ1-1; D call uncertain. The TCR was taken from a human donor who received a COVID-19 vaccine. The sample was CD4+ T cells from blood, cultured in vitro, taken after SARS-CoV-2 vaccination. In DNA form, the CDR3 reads TGTGCCAGTAGTATCCAGTCGAACACTGAAGCTTTCTTT. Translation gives CASSIQSNTEAFF. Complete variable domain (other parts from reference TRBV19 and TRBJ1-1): DGGITQSPKYLFRKEGQNVTLSCEQNLNHDAMYWYRQDPGQGLRLIYYSQIVNDFQKGDIAEGYSVSREKKESFPLTVTSAQKNPTAFYLCASSIQSNTEAFFGQGTRLTVV.